A single sample gave rise to the 18 T cell receptor beta chains below, sequenced in a study of blood T cell repertoires in COVID-19. Data came from immunoSEQ multiplex PCR; TCRdb stores just in-frame clones and leaves some out. Of tens of thousands of clones in the sample, 85% to 90% were seen once. The sequencing sample was made of peripheral blood. Receptors originate from a man older than 75 with acute or convalescent COVID-19.

The chain employs TRBV24-1 and TRBJ2-2, with 9 bases fitting TRBD1. Germline loops: CDR1 KGHDR, CDR2 SFDVKD. This CDR3 comprises 15 residues. V was clipped by 4 bases and J by 6 bases; unmatched bases: 5. CDR3 in DNA: TGTGCCACCAGTGACAACAGGGGGCGATCCGGGGAGCTGTTTTTT. It is translated as CATSDNRGRSGELFF.

Only a few counts were recorded for this clone. The gene calls are TRBV4-3 and TRBJ1-2; TRBD1 matches at 8 bases. Germline assignment: CDR1 LGHNA and CDR2 YSLEER. This CDR3 spans 15 amino acids. V dropped 3 bases and J dropped 4; count of bases not matched to a gene: 7. CDR3 bases: TGCGCCAGCAGCCAGGCGGGACAGGACTTCTATGGCTACACCTTC. It encodes CASSQAGQDFYGYTF.

This clone was seen more than once but under ten times. V gene TRBV5-4 combines with J gene TRBJ1-4; D is possibly TRBD1 (6 bases). V lost 1 base and J 7 bases, leaving 8 bases between the germline ends. This CDR3 is 13 amino acids long. Germline V gives CDR1 SGHNT, CDR2 YYREEE (reference sequence). The CDR3 nucleotides are TGTGCCAGCAGCTTGACAGGGAGTGAAAAACTGTTTTTT. Its protein product is CASSLTGSEKLFF.

The chain uses TRBV7-2 and TRBJ2-7, with D possibly being TRBD1 (5 bases). This CDR3 has 14 residues. Germline values: CDR1 SGHTA, CDR2 FQGNSA. V lost 1 base to trimming and J lost 0 bases, with 7 bases between them. The CDR3, as DNA: TGTGCCAGCAGCTTAGGACAGATCTCCTACGAGCAGTACTTC. Translated, it gives CASSLGQISYEQYF.

The chain couples TRBV11-1 to TRBJ1-1; D remains ambiguous. Trimming shortened V by 1 base and J by 11 bases, and 17 bases separated the two germline ends. Germline V gene sequence: CDR1 SGHAT, CDR2 FQDESV (reference sequence). The CDR3 sequence is 14 residues long. The CDR3 is CASSLDFTRAGAFF. The CDR3 DNA sequence: TGTGCCAGCAGCTTAGACTTCACCCGTGCCGGGGCTTTCTTT. Variable domain in full (rest from reference TRBV11-1 and TRBJ1-1): EAEVAQSPRYKITEKSQAVAFWCDPISGHATLYWYRQILGQGPELLVQFQDESVVDDSQLPKDRFSAERLKGVDSTLKIQPAELGDSAMYLCASSLDFTRAGAFFGQGTRLTVV.

The rearrangement uses TRBV5-8 and TRBJ1-2, with D hard to call. V was clipped by 2 bases and J by 0 bases, with 5 bases between them. The germline V gene encodes CDR1 SGHTS and CDR2 YDEGEE. The CDR3 spans 13 residues. DNA of the CDR3: TGTGCCAGCAGCTTCGAGTCTAACTATGGCTACACCTTC. Translation gives CASSFESNYGYTF.

The V and J genes are TRBV3-1 (or the pseudogene TRBV3-2) and TRBJ2-3; 13 nucleotides line up with TRBD2. Germline V gene data show CDR1 as LGHDT and CDR2 as YNNKEL (reference sequence). The V gene end was trimmed by 4 bases and the J gene end by 7 bases; junction bases not matched to a gene: 8. CDR3 length equals 16 residues. CDR3 nucleotide sequence: TGTGCCAGCAGCCCGCCGACTAGCGGGAGGCGTAATACGCAGTATTTT. It codes for CASSPPTSGRRNTQYF.

The chain links TRBV2 to TRBJ1-1, with a possible D match to TRBD1 (5 bases). Germline V lookup: CDR1 SNHLY, CDR2 FYNNEI. Trimming cost V 2 bases and J 2 bases, with 12 bases left between them. The CDR3 extends over 15 amino acids. The CDR3 loop is CASSEKGGANTEAFF. The CDR3 nucleotides read TGTGCCAGCAGTGAAAAAGGAGGGGCCAACACTGAAGCTTTCTTT. Using reference TRBV2 and TRBJ1-1 for the parts outside the CDR3, the full variable domain is EPEVTQTPSHQVTQMGQEVILRCVPISNHLYFYWYRQILGQKVEFLVSFYNNEISEKSEIFDDQFSVERPDGSNFTLKIRSTKLEDSAMYFCASSEKGGANTEAFFGQGTRLTVV.

In this sample, this clone turned up a few times. The chain combines TRBV2 with TRBJ1-1; 7 nucleotides align to TRBD1. The CDR3 length is 14 residues. V dropped 5 bases and J dropped 1; count of bases not matched to a gene: 4. Per the germline V gene, CDR1 is SNHLY and CDR2 is FYNNEI. Here the CDR3 DNA reads TGTGCCAGCAGTCTGGACAGGTGGAACACTGAAGCTTTCTTT. It is translated as CASSLDRWNTEAFF.

This chain connects TRBV28 to TRBJ1-1; TRBD1 is a possible D gene (6 bases). Deletions cut 1 base from V and 5 bases from J, with 11 bases between. The CDR3 length is 14 residues. Germline V gives CDR1 MDHEN, CDR2 SYDVKM. As DNA, the CDR3 is TGTGCCAGCAGTTTATACCAGGGGCATACTGAAGCTTTCTTT. Its protein is CASSLYQGHTEAFF.

The rearrangement uses TRBV7-2 and TRBJ1-5, with D unclear. This CDR3 has 13 residues. The V end lost 4 bases, the J end lost 8 bases, and 12 bases lay between the germline ends. Germline assignment: CDR1 SGHTA and CDR2 FQGNSA. This CDR3 reads CASSSSGLKPQHF. CDR3 DNA: TGTGCCAGCAGCTCCTCTGGGCTTAAGCCCCAGCATTTT.

The rearrangement uses TRBV5-1 and TRBJ2-1; D unresolved. The CDR3 totals 13 residues. From germline, CDR1 is SGHRS and CDR2 YFSETQ. V lost 0 bases and J 4 bases, leaving 5 bases between the germline ends. CDR3 residues: CASSLAVYNEQFF. CDR3 nucleotides: TGCGCCAGCAGCTTGGCTGTATACAATGAGCAGTTCTTC.

J is TRBJ1-1 and V is TRBV5-1, with D possibly TRBD1 on 5 matching bases. The CDR3 covers 17 residues. The germline V gene encodes CDR1 SGHRS and CDR2 YFSETQ. V was cut by 1 base and J by 2 bases, with 18 bases left in between. The DNA for the CDR3 is TGCGCCAGCAGCTTGTGGGGAGGGGAAGCCCTAAACACTGAAGCTTTCTTT. Translation gives CASSLWGGEALNTEAFF.

This chain uses TRBV11-2 with TRBJ2-5; 10 bases map to TRBD2. With 3 bases clipped from V and 4 bases from J, the junction kept 5 bases outside the gene matches. CDR3 size: 15 residues. Germline lookup yields CDR1 SGHAT and CDR2 FQNNGV. CDR3 nucleotides: TGTGCCAGCAGCTTTGCTCTAGCGGGAGTAGAGACCCAGTACTTC. It specifies CASSFALAGVETQYF.

The chain couples TRBV3-1 (or the pseudogene TRBV3-2) to TRBJ2-1; D perhaps matches TRBD2 (6 bases). V was trimmed by 0 bases and J by 10 bases, leaving 13 bases between them. Germline loops: CDR1 LGHDT, CDR2 YNNKEL (reference sequence). The CDR3 totals 14 residues. CDR3 coding DNA: TGTGCCAGCAGCCAAGACTCCCCCCGGGGGGAGCAGTTCTTC. This sequence encodes CASSQDSPRGEQFF.

The chain couples TRBV29-1 to TRBJ1-1; 8 nucleotides align to TRBD1. The CDR3 runs to 15 residues. V lost 5 bases, J lost 1 base, and 9 bases stayed unmatched. Germline-derived CDR1 and CDR2 are SQVTM and ANQGSEA. This chain's CDR3 is CSVPRQGSSNTEAFF. DNA for the CDR3: TGCAGCGTTCCCCGACAGGGGTCTTCGAACACTGAAGCTTTCTTT.

The V gene is TRBV5-1, the J gene TRBJ1-1, with 7 bases fitting TRBD1. The CDR3 extends over 14 amino acids. Trimming cost V 2 bases and J 5 bases; bases outside gene matches: 6. Germline assignment: CDR1 SGHRS and CDR2 YFSETQ. DNA for the CDR3: TGCGCCAGCAGCTTAGGACAGGAGGGGACTGAAGCTTTCTTT. It translates to CASSLGQEGTEAFF. The whole variable domain, remainder taken from reference TRBV5-1 and TRBJ1-1, is KAGVTQTPRYLIKTRGQQVTLSCSPISGHRSVSWYQQTPGQGLQFLFEYFSETQRNKGNFPGRFSGRQFSNSRSEMNVSTLELGDSALYLCASSLGQEGTEAFFGQGTRLTVV.

This chain uses TRBV9 with TRBJ2-7, with 7 bases aligning to TRBD1. Germline CDR1 is SGDLS and CDR2 is YYNGEE. The CDR3 length is 15 residues. J gave up 3 bases and V 0 bases, and 6 bases lay outside the gene matches. The CDR3 loop is CASSVGETGFYEQYF. For the CDR3, the DNA is TGTGCCAGCAGCGTAGGGGAGACAGGGTTCTACGAGCAGTACTTC. Looking up the rest from reference TRBV9 and TRBJ2-7 gives the full variable domain: DSGVTQTPKHLITATGQRVTLRCSPRSGDLSVYWYQQSLDQGLQFLIQYYNGEERAKGNILERFSAQQFPDLHSELNLSSLELGDSALYFCASSVGETGFYEQYFGPGTRLTVT.